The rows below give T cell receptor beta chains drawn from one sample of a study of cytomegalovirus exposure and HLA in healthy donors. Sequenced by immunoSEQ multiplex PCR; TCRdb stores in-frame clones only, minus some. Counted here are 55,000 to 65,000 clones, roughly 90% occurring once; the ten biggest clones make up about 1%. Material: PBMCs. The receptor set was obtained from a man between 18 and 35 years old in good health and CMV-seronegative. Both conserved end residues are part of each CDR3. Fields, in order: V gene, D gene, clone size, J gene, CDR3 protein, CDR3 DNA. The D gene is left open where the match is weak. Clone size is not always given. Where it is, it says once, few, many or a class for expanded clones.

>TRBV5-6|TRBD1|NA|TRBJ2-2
CASSLILGQGGTGELFF
TGTGCCAGCAGCTTGATATTAGGACAGGGGGGGACCGGGGAGCTGTTTTTT
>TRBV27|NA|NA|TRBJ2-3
CASSLTQAYTDTQYF
TGTGCCAGCAGTTTGACACAAGCCTACACAGATACGCAGTATTTT
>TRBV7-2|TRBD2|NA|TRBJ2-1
CASSLAVGTSGYNEQFF
TGTGCCAGCAGCTTAGCTGTGGGGACTAGCGGGTACAATGAGCAGTTCTTC
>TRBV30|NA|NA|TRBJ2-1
CAWRVGTLEQFF
TGTGCCTGGAGGGTTGGGACTCTTGAGCAGTTCTTC
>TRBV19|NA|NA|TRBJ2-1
CASSNSDTAYNEQFF
TGTGCCAGTAGTAACTCGGACACTGCCTACAATGAGCAGTTCTTC
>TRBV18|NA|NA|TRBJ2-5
CASSPPVERGQETQYF
TGTGCCAGCTCACCACCCGTTGAGAGAGGTCAAGAGACCCAGTACTTC
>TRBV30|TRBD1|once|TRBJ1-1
CAWRQGVGNTEAFF
TGTGCCTGGAGACAGGGGGTTGGGAACACTGAAGCTTTCTTT
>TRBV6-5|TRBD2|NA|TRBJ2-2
CASSSGSSHTGELFF
TGTGCCAGCAGTAGCGGGAGTTCCCACACCGGGGAGCTGTTTTTT
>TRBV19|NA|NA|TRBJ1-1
CASSAGMNTEAFF
TGTGCCAGTAGTGCAGGCATGAACACTGAAGCTTTCTTT
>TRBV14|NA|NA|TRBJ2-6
CASSQVLKLSGANVLTF
TGTGCCAGCAGCCAAGTGCTAAAACTCTCTGGGGCCAACGTCCTGACTTTC
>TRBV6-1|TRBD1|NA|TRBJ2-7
CASSRTGTGVYEQYF
TGTGCCAGCAGTCGAACCGGGACAGGGGTCTACGAGCAGTACTTC
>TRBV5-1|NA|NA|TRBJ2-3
CASRKSGDGDTQYF
TGCGCCAGCAGAAAATCAGGGGATGGGGATACGCAGTATTTT
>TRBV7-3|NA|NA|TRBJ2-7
CASSRPGGQKPSYEQYF
TGTGCCAGCAGCCGGCCCGGGGGACAGAAACCGTCCTACGAGCAGTACTTC
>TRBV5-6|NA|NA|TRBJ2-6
CASSLGGGTLEAGANVLTF
TGTGCCAGCAGCTTGGGTGGAGGGACTCTAGAGGCAGGGGCCAACGTCCTGACTTTC
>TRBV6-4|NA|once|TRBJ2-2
CASSQGSTGELFF
TGTGCCAGCAGCCAGGGGTCCACCGGGGAGCTGTTTTTT
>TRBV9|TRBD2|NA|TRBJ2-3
CASSSAGGWGTDTQYF
TGTGCCAGCAGCTCAGCGGGGGGTTGGGGCACAGATACGCAGTATTTT
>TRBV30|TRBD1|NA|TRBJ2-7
CAWGSRTGAYEQYF
TGTGCCTGGGGGAGTAGGACAGGGGCCTACGAGCAGTACTTC
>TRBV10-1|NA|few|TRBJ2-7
CASTIMGRVSYEQYF
TGCGCCAGCACTATTATGGGCAGGGTCTCCTACGAGCAGTACTTC
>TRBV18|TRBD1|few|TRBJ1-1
CASSPTGRTEAFF
TGTGCCAGCTCACCGACAGGGCGCACTGAAGCTTTCTTT
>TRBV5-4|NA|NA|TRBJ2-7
CASSRTGQPGEQYF
TGTGCCAGCAGCCGAACAGGACAGCCAGGCGAGCAGTACTTC
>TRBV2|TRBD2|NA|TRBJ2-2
CASSRGLAGVTGELFF
TGTGCCAGCAGCCGCGGACTAGCGGGAGTCACCGGGGAGCTGTTTTTT
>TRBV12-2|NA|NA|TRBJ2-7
CASRQKQTGTSSYEQYF
TGTGCAAGTCGCCAAAAACAGACAGGGACCAGCTCCTACGAGCAGTACTTC
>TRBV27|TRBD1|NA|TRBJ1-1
CASSLTGHNTEAFF
TGTGCCAGCAGCTTGACAGGGCACAACACTGAAGCTTTCTTT
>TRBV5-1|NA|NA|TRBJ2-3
CASSLGTGALAADTQYF
TGCGCCAGCAGCTTGGGTACAGGGGCACTAGCAGCAGATACGCAGTATTTT
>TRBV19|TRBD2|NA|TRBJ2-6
CASGRGGRPGANVLTF
TGTGCCAGTGGAAGGGGCGGGAGACCTGGGGCCAACGTCCTGACTTTC
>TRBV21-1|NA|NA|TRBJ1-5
CASAGILGGWNQPQHF
TGTGCCAGCGCAGGCATATTAGGGGGCTGGAATCAGCCCCAGCATTTT
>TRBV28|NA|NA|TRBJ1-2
CASSLTGFSHGYTF
TGTGCCAGCAGTTTAACAGGGTTCTCTCATGGCTACACCTTC
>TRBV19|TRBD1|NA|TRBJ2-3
CASSRGQDTDTQYF
TGTGCCAGTAGTAGAGGACAGGACACAGATACGCAGTATTTT
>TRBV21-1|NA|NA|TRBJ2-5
CASSLEETQYF
TGTGCCAGCAGCTTGGAGGAGACCCAGTACTTC
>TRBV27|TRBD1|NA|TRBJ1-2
CASSPGTAFYGYTF
TGTGCCAGCAGCCCTGGGACAGCTTTTTATGGCTACACCTTC
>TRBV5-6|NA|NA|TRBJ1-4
CASSPGTLEKLFF
TGTGCCAGCAGCCCGGGGACTCTTGAAAAACTGTTTTTT
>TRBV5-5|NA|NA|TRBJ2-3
CASSSAAATDTQYF
TGTGCCAGCAGCTCGGCCGCGGCCACAGATACGCAGTATTTT
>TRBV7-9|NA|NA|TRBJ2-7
CASSSVGGHEQYF
TGTGCCAGCAGCTCCGTCGGGGGACACGAGCAGTACTTC
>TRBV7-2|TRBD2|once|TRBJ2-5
CASSLTVAGGPETQYF
TGTGCCAGCAGCTTAACAGTAGCGGGAGGGCCAGAGACCCAGTACTTC
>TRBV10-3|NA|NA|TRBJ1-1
CAISPREGNTEAFF
TGTGCCATCAGTCCCAGGGAAGGGAACACTGAAGCTTTCTTT